A single sample is the source of the 8 T cell receptor beta chains below, sequenced in a study of cytomegalovirus exposure and HLA in healthy donors. The PCR was carried out with 60 Vbeta primers and 13 Jbeta primers. This table comes from immunoSEQ multiplex PCR, and its TCRdb copy is limited to in-frame clones, with some not included. The repertoire includes approximately 88,000 clones, more than 70% of them detected once, and roughly 3.5% sits in the top ten. Sequenced material: PBMCs. The receptors stem from a man aged 30 to 45 in good health and CMV-seronegative.

This clone was picked up one time. This rearrangement joins TRBV18 to TRBJ2-7; D gene uncertain. Looked up from germline, CDR1 is KGHSH and CDR2 is LQKENI. This CDR3 contains 15 residues. Trimming removed 1 base at V and 0 bases at J, with 10 bases between. CDR3 coding DNA: TGTGCCAGCTCACCACGGGCAGCCAACTCCTACGAGCAGTACTTC. Translating gives CASSPRAANSYEQYF.

The rearrangement uses TRBV20-1 and TRBJ1-2; D uncertain. Germline loops: CDR1 DFQATT, CDR2 SNEGSKA (reference sequence). The V end was cut by 2 bases, the J end by 6 bases, with 7 bases between. The CDR3 contains 11 residues. In DNA, the CDR3 is TGCAGTGCTAGATCTGAGAATGGCTACACCTTC. Amino acid sequence: CSARSENGYTF.

The rearrangement uses TRBV10-3 and TRBJ1-5; a weak D match, TRBD1 (5 bases). Germline V CDR1 and CDR2: ENHRY, SYGVKD. The CDR3 has 17 amino acids. Trimming shortened V by 3 bases and J by 0 bases, and 15 bases separated the two germline ends. DNA for the CDR3: TGTGCCATCAGTGATTTCCAGGGTGCACCTAGCAATCAGCCCCAGCATTTT. Translation: CAISDFQGAPSNQPQHF.

This clone was detected only a few times. The rearrangement uses TRBV7-9 and TRBJ2-3, with 9 positions matching TRBD2. V lost 5 bases to trimming and J lost 9 bases; unmatched junction nucleotides: 18. CDR1 and CDR2 from the germline V gene are SEHNR and FQNEAQ (reference sequence). CDR3 size: 17 residues. This CDR3 reads CASSQRGSGSAYRTQYF. CDR3 nucleotides: TGTGCCAGCAGCCAGCGGGGTAGCGGGAGTGCCTATCGGACGCAGTATTTT.

The chain is built from TRBV6-5 and TRBJ2-3, with D perhaps TRBD2 (6 bases). V was trimmed by 0 bases and J by 7 bases, leaving 17 bases between them. The CDR3 extends over 16 amino acids. The germline CDR1 and CDR2 sequences are MNHEY and SVGAGI. The CDR3 nucleotides read TGTGCCAGCAGTTACTCGAGGTGGCGGGAAGAAAATACGCAGTATTTT. Protein sequence: CASSYSRWREENTQYF.

V gene TRBV7-6 combines with J gene TRBJ2-5, with D possibly matching TRBD2 (6 bases). Germline CDR1 SGHVS, CDR2 FNYEAQ. V lost 2 bases, J lost 5 bases, and 18 bases lay in between. The CDR3 consists of 16 residues. The CDR3 coding sequence is TGTGCCAGCAGCTTATTGGGCCCACTAGCCCAGGAGACCCAGTACTTC. Protein product: CASSLLGPLAQETQYF.

J is TRBJ2-1 and V is TRBV6-5; 9 bases map to TRBD2. V shed 5 bases and J 5 bases; nucleotides not matched to a gene: 7. There are 15 residues in the CDR3. CDR1 is MNHEY, CDR2 SVGAGI, per germline. This CDR3 reads CASSVSGGRNNEQFF. The CDR3 DNA follows: TGTGCCAGCAGTGTGAGCGGGGGGCGAAACAATGAGCAGTTCTTC.

This chain joins TRBV29-1 and TRBJ2-2; D might be TRBD2 (6 bases). This CDR3 region has 15 residues. Germline-derived CDR1 and CDR2 are SQVTM and ANQGSEA. The germline V and J ends were trimmed by 7 bases and 3 bases, with 18 bases remaining between them. CDR3 in DNA: TGCAGCGCTTCGGGGTTCGGGGGATACACCGGGGAGCTGTTTTTT. This codes for CSASGFGGYTGELFF.